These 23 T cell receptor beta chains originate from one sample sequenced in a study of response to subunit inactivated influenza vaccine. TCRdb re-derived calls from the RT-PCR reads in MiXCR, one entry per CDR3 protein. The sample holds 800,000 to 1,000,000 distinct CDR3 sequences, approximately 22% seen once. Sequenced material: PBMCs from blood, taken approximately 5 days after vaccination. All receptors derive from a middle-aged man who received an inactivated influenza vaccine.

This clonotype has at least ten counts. The CDR3 DNA reads TGTGCCAGCAACGTACAGGGGTTGGACTATGGCTACACCTTC. Residues: CASNVQGLDYGYTF. V gene TRBV5-6 combines with J gene TRBJ1-2; 7 positions agree with TRBD1. This CDR3 region has 14 residues. Per germline, CDR1 SGHDT and CDR2 YYEEEE. The ends lost 6 bases at V and 3 bases at J; junction bases unmatched: 8. Together with reference TRBV5-6 and TRBJ1-2, the CDR3 gives the full variable domain: DAGVTQSPTHLIKTRGQQVTLRCSPKSGHDTVSWYQQALGQGPQFIFQYYEEEERQRGNFPDRFSGHQFPNYSSELNVNALLLGDSALYLCASNVQGLDYGYTFGSGTRLTVV.

In nucleotides, the CDR3 is TGTGCCAGCGCCACCCTCAATTCCCAAAACATTCAGTACTTC. Its protein is CASATLNSQNIQYF. V usage is TRBV7-2 and J usage is TRBJ2-4; D gene uncertain. Germline loops: CDR1 SGHTA, CDR2 FQGNSA. The V end was cut by 8 bases, the J end by 5 bases, with 16 bases between. The CDR3 consists of 14 residues.

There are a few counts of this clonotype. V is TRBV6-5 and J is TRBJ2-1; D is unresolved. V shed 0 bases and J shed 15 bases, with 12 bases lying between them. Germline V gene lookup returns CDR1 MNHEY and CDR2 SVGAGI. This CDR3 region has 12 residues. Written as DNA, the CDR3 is TGTGCCAGCAGTTACTCCGGCGGATTTCCGTTCTTC. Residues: CASSYSGGFPFF.

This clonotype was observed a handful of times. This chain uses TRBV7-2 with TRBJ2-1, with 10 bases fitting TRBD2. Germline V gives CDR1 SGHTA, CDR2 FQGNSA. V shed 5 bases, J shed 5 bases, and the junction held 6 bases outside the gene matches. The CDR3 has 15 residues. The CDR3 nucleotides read TGTGCCAGCAGCCACCGGACTAGCGGAAACAATGAGCAGTTCTTC. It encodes CASSHRTSGNNEQFF.

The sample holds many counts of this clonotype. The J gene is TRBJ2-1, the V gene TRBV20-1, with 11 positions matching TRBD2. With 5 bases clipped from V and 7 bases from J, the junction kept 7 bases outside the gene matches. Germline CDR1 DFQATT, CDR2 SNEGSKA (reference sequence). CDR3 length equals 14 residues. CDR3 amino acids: CSAFLAGGGNEQFF. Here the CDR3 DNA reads TGCAGTGCTTTTCTAGCGGGAGGAGGTAATGAGCAGTTCTTC.

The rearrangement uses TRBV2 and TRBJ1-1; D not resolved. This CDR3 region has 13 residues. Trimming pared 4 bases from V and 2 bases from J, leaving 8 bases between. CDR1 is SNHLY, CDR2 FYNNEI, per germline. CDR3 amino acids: CASSGDGNTEAFF. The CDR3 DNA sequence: TGTGCCAGCAGTGGAGACGGAAACACTGAAGCTTTCTTT.

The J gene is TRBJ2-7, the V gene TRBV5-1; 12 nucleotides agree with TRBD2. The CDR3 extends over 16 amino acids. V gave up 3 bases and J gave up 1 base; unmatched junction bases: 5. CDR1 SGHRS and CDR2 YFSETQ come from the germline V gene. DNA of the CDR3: TGCGCCAGCAGCTCCCTGACTAGCGGGAGTTCCTACGAGCAGTACTTC. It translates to CASSSLTSGSSYEQYF.

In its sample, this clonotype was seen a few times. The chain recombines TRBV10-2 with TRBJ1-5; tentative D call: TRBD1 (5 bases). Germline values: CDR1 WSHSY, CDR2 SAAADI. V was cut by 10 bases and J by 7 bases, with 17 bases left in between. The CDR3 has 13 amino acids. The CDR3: CATQMGVRQPQHF. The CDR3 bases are TGCGCCACTCAGATGGGGGTCCGGCAGCCCCAGCATTTT.

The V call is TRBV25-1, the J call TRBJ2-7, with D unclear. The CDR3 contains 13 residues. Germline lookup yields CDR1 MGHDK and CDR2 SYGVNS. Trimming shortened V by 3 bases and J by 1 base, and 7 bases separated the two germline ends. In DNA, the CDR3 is TGTGCCAGCAGTGAGAGGAAGTCCTACGAGCAGTACTTC. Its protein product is CASSERKSYEQYF.

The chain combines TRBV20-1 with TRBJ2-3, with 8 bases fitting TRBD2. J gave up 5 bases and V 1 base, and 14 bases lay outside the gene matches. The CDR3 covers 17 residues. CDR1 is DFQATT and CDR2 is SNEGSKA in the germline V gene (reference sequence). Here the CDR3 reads CSARGTNTAGGGDTQYF. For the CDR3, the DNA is TGCAGTGCTAGAGGAACGAATACGGCGGGGGGAGGAGATACGCAGTATTTT.

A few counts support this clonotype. The DNA for the CDR3 is TGTGCCAGCAGTGCCCGGGCACAGCCAGCTAACTATGGCTACACCTTC. The encoded protein is CASSARAQPANYGYTF. The chain is built from TRBV25-1 and TRBJ1-2; D uncertain. CDR1 and CDR2 (germline): MGHDK, SYGVNS. Trimming cost V 4 bases and J 0 bases, with 15 bases left between them. This CDR3 is built from 16 residues.

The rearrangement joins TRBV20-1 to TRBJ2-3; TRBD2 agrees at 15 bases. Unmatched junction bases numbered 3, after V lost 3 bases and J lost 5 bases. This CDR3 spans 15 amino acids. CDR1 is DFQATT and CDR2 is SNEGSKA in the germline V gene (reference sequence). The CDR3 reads CSASPGLAGGDTQYF. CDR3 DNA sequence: TGCAGTGCTAGCCCGGGACTAGCGGGAGGAGATACGCAGTATTTT.

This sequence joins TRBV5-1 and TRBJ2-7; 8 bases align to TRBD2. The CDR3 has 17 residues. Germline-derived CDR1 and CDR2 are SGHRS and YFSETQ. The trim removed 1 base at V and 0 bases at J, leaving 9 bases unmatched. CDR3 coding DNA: TGCGCCAGCAGCTTGACTTTGCGGGGGGCCACCTCCTACGAGCAGTACTTC. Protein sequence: CASSLTLRGATSYEQYF.

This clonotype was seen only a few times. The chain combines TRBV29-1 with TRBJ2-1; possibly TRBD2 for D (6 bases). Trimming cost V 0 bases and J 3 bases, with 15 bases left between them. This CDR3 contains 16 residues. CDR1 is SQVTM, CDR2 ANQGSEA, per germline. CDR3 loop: CSVEEGLARFYNEQFF. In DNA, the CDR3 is TGCAGCGTTGAAGAGGGGCTAGCGAGATTCTACAATGAGCAGTTCTTC.

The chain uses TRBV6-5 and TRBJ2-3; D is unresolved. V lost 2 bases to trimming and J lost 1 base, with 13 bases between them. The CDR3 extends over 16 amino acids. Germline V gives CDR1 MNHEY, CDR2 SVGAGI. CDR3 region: CASSYRAAFGTDTQYF. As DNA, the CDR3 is TGTGCCAGCAGTTACCGGGCGGCCTTTGGCACAGATACGCAGTATTTT.

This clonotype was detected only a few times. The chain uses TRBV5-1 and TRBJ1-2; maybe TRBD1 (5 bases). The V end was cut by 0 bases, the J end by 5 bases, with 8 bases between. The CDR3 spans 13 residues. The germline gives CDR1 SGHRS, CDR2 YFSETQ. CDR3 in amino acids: CASSLATEYGYTF. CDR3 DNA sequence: TGCGCCAGCAGCTTGGCGACAGAATATGGCTACACCTTC.

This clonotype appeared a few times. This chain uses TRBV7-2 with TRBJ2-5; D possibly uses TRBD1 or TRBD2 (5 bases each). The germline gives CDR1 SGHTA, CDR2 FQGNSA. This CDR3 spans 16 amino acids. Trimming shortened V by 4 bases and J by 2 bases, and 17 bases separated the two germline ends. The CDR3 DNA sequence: TGTGCCAGCAGCTCAACTCGGGGCACAGCTCAAGAGACCCAGTACTTC. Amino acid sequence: CASSSTRGTAQETQYF.

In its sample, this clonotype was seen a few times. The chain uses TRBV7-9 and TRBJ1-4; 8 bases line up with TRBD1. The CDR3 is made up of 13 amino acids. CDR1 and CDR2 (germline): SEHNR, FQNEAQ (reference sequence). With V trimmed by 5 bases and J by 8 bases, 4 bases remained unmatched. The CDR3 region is CASSPGQAEKLFF. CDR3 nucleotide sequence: TGTGCCAGCAGCCCGGGACAGGCGGAAAAACTGTTTTTT.

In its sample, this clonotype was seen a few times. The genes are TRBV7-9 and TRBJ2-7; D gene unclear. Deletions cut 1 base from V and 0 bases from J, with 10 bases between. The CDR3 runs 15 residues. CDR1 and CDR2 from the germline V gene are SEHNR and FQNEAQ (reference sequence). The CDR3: CASSLEQTSSYEQYF. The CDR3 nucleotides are TGTGCCAGCAGCTTAGAACAGACAAGCTCCTACGAGCAGTACTTC.

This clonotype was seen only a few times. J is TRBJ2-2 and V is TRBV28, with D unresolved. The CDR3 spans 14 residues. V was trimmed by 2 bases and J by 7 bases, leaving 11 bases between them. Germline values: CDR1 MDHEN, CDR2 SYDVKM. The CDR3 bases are TGTGCCAGCAGTTTAGTTAGGTTCGGCGGGGAGCTGTTTTTT. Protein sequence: CASSLVRFGGELFF.

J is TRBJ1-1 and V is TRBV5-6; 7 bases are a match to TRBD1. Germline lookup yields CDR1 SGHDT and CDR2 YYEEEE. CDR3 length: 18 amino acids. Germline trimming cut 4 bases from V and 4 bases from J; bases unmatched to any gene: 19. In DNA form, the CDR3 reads TGTGCCAGCAGCCAGGGGGGTCATATAGAATGGAGTGGCACTGAAGCTTTCTTT. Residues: CASSQGGHIEWSGTEAFF. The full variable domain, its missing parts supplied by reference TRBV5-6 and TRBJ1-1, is DAGVTQSPTHLIKTRGQQVTLRCSPKSGHDTVSWYQQALGQGPQFIFQYYEEEERQRGNFPDRFSGHQFPNYSSELNVNALLLGDSALYLCASSQGGHIEWSGTEAFFGQGTRLTVV.

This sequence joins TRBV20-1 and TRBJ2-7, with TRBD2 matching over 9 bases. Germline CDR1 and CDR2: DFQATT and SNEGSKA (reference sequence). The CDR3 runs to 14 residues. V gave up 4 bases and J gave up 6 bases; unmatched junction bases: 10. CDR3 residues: CSAITRSGGSEQYF. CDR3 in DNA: TGCAGTGCTATTACCCGTAGCGGGGGTAGCGAGCAGTACTTC.

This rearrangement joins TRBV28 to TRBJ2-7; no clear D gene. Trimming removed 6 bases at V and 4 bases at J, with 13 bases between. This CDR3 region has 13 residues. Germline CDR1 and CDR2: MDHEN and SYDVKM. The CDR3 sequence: CASSLTGQYEQYF. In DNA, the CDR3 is TGTGCCAGCAGCCTCACCGGGCAATACGAGCAGTACTTC.